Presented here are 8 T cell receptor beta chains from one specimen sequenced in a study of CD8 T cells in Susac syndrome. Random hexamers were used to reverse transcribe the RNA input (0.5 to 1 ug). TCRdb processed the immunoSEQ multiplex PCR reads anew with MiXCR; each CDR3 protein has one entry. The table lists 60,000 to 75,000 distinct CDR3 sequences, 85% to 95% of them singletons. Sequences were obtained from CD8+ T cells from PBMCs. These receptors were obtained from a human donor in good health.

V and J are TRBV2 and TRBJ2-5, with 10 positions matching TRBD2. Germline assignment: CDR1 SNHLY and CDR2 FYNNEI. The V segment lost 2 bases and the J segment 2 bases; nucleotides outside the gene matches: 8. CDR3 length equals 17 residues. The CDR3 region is CASSESLLAGEQETQYF. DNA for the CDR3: TGTGCCAGCAGTGAAAGTTTGCTAGCGGGGGAGCAAGAGACCCAGTACTTC.

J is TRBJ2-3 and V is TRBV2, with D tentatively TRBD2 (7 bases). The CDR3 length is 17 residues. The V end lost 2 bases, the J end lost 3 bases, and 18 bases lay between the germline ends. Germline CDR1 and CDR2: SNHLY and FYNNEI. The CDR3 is CASSESGAQGWTDTQYF. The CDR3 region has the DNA TGTGCCAGCAGTGAAAGCGGGGCACAGGGCTGGACAGATACGCAGTATTTT.

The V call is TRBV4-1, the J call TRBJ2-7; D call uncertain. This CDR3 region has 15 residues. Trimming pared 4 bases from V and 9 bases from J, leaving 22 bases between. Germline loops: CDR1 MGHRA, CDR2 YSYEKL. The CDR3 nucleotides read TGCGCCAGCAGCCCCTTAGATTCTACGATATCGGGGCAGTACTTC. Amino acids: CASSPLDSTISGQYF.

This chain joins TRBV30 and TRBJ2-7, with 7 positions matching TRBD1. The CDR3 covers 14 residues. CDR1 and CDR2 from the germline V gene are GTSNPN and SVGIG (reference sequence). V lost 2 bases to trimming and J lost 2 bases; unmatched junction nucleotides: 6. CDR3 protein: CAWSTLDRAYEQYF. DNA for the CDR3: TGTGCCTGGAGTACCCTCGACAGGGCCTACGAGCAGTACTTC.

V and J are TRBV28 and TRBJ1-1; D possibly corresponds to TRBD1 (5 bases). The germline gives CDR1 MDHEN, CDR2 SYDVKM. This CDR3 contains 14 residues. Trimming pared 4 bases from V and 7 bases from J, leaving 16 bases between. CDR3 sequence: CASSSTMGVVEAFF. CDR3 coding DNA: TGTGCCAGCAGTTCCACGATGGGGGTGGTTGAAGCTTTCTTT.

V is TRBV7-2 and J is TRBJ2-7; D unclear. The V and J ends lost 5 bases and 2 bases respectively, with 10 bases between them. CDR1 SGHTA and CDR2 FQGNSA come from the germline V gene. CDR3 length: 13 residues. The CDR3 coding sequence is TGTGCCAGCAGCACCCGACACCCCTACGAGCAGTACTTC. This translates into CASSTRHPYEQYF.

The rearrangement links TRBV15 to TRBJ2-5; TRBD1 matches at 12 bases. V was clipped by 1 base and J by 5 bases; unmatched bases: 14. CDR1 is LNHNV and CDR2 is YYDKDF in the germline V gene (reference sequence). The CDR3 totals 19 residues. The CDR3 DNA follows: TGTGCCACCAGCAGAGGGACTGGGACAGGGGGCCGCCCCGGGGAGACCCAGTACTTC. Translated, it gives CATSRGTGTGGRPGETQYF.

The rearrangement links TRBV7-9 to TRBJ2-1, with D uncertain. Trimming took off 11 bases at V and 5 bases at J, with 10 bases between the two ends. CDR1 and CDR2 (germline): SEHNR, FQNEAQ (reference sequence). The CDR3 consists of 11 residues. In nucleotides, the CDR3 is TGTGCCGTTACGCAAAACAATGAGCAGTTCTTC. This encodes CAVTQNNEQFF.